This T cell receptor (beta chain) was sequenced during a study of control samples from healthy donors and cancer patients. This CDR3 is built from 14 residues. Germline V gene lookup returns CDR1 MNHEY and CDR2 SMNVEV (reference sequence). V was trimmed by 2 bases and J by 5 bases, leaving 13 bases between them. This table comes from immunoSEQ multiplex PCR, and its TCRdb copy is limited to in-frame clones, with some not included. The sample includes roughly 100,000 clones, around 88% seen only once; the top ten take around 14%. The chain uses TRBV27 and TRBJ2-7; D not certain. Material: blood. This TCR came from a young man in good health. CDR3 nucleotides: TGTGCCAGCAGTTTAACCAGTATCGCCCACGAGCAGTACTTC. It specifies CASSLTSIAHEQYF.